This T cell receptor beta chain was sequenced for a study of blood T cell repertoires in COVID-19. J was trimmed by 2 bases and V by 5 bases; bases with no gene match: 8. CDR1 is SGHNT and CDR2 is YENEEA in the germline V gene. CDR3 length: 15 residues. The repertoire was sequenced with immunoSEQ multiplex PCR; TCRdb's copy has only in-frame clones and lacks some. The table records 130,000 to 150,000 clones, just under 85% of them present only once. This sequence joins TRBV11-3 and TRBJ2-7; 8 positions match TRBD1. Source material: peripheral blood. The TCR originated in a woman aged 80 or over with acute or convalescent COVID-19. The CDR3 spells CASSTGQGRAYEQYF. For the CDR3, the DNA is TGTGCCAGCAGCACAGGACAGGGACGAGCCTACGAGCAGTACTTC.